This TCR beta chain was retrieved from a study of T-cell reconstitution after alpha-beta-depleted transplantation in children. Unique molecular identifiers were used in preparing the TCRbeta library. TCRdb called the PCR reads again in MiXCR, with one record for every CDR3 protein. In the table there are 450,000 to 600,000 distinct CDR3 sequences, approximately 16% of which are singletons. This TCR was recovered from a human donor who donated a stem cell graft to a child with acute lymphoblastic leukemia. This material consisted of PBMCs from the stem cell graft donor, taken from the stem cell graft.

DNA for the CDR3: TGTGCCAGCAGCCCTAGCGGGGCCCTTACCTACGAGCAGTACTTC. Amino acid sequence: CASSPSGALTYEQYF. V and J are TRBV3-1 and TRBJ2-7; 9 bases map to TRBD2. V gave up 4 bases and J gave up 2 bases; unmatched junction bases: 6. The germline V gene encodes CDR1 LGHDT and CDR2 YNNKEL (reference sequence). This CDR3 comprises 15 residues.